The clone carrying this TCR beta chain came up once. When the RNA was reverse transcribed, random hexamers were used with an input of roughly 0.45 to 1 ug. An immunoSEQ multiplex PCR generated amplified TCR beta CDR3 products spanning 54 Vbeta and 13 Jbeta. Using its own MiXCR run on the immunoSEQ multiplex PCR reads, TCRdb lists one record per CDR3 protein. The sample shows 95,000 to 150,000 distinct CDR3 sequences, around 94% of them seen only once. TCR beta from blood CD8+ and CD4+ T cells was sequenced. The TEMRA cells underwent FACS enrichment, while the CD8+ and CD4+ T cells underwent negative isolation. The data derive from a study of CD8 T cells in Susac syndrome. The CDR3 is 15 amino acids. In germline, CDR1 is SGHRS, CDR2 YFSETQ. V was clipped by 4 bases and J by 1 base; unmatched bases: 8.

The clonotype comes from a human donor in good health. This chain uses TRBV5-1 with TRBJ2-7; TRBD2 matches 7 bases. Sequenced sample: CD4+ T cells from PBMCs. CDR3 sequence: CASSSGTAGSYEQYF. Here the CDR3 DNA reads TGCGCCAGCAGCAGCGGGACCGCCGGTTCCTACGAGCAGTACTTC.